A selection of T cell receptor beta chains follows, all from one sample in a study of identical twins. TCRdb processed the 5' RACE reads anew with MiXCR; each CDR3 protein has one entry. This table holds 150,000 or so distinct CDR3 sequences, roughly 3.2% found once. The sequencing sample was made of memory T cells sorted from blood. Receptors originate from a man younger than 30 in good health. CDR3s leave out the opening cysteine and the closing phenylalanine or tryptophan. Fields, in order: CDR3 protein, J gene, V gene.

ASSFGVSGGGYNEQF TRBJ2-1 TRBV5-5
ATEGLGSNQPQH TRBJ1-5 TRBV6-1
ASSPWDTSYEQY TRBJ2-7 TRBV6-1
ASSLWGLADNEQF TRBJ2-1 TRBV5-5
SAASPEGLRYEQF TRBJ2-1 TRBV20-1
ASSWAGLDNEQF TRBJ2-1 TRBV7-3
ASSSSGTGLNEQF TRBJ2-1 TRBV11-2
ASTFPLTDTQY TRBJ2-3 TRBV28
ASSPRRDTQY TRBJ2-3 TRBV7-9
ASSPRTSGREQF TRBJ2-1 TRBV7-2
ASSRETDGELF TRBJ2-2 TRBV5-1
ASSKGRLRGMYEQY TRBJ2-7 TRBV6-1
ASSYGPTDTQY TRBJ2-3 TRBV7-7
ASTKGSYNEQF TRBJ2-1 TRBV6-1
SARVDGYNSPLH TRBJ1-6 TRBV20-1
ASSSGEVYEQY TRBJ2-7 TRBV7-8
ASGERADTQY TRBJ2-3 TRBV7-2
SARPQVTEAF TRBJ1-1 TRBV20-1
ASSLDTSTGLF TRBJ2-1 TRBV5-1
ASSSNRGPSRTEAF TRBJ1-1 TRBV12-3/TRBV12-4
ASSPSGRYEQY TRBJ2-7 TRBV4-2
ARSGLAGGNGGEQF TRBJ2-1 TRBV2
ASSLAEGNEQF TRBJ2-1 TRBV7-6
SARDYVRTSTDTQY TRBJ2-3 TRBV20-1
ASSDVYEQY TRBJ2-7 TRBV2
ASSDRTDNSPLH TRBJ1-6 TRBV2
ASSQVGANTDTQY TRBJ2-3 TRBV4-1
SVEGAVGDQY TRBJ2-7 TRBV29-1
ASSHGRSSYQPQH TRBJ1-5 TRBV12-3/TRBV12-4
ATSNPYEQY TRBJ2-7 TRBV15
ASSTALMNTEAF TRBJ1-1 TRBV5-6
SVSGTSGRADTQY TRBJ2-3 TRBV29-1
ASQGGGYGYT TRBJ1-2 TRBV28
SARGVSGPTEAF TRBJ1-1 TRBV20-1
ASSRTYYEQY TRBJ2-7 TRBV7-2
ASSVATHTWGSNTGELF TRBJ2-2 TRBV9
ASRPGQGATGELF TRBJ2-2 TRBV6-4
ASSLSKQGGQETQY TRBJ2-5 TRBV5-1
ASSPEAGADYNEQF TRBJ2-1 TRBV19
ASSRGQSPLH TRBJ1-6 TRBV27
SVGEGREPQH TRBJ1-5 TRBV29-1
ASSLAGGNNQPQH TRBJ1-5 TRBV12-3/TRBV12-4